Listed here are 30 T cell receptor beta chains from one sample, sequenced in a study of early T cells in non-severe SARS-CoV-2 infection. TCRdb recomputed calls from the 5' RACE reads with MiXCR, one row per CDR3 protein. The data contain 25,000 to 30,000 distinct CDR3 sequences, 4.5% to 5.5% of them singletons. The sequenced sample was whole blood. Source of these receptors: an adult who was a healthcare worker with PCR-confirmed SARS-CoV-2 infection or an uninfected control (not recorded which).

The sample holds many counts of this clonotype. This rearrangement joins TRBV10-3 to TRBJ2-3; tentative D call: TRBD2 (6 bases). This CDR3 is 15 amino acids long. The V gene's germline CDR1 is ENHRY and CDR2 SYGVKD. Trimming pared 4 bases from V and 3 bases from J, leaving 14 bases between. CDR3 bases: TGTGCCATCAGTGTATCAGCGGAGGGAACAGATACGCAGTATTTT. Translating it yields CAISVSAEGTDTQYF.

This clonotype was detected ten times or more. The CDR3 DNA reads as TGTGCCAGCAGCTTAAACGGCTACGAGCAGTACTTC. Protein: CASSLNGYEQYF. The rearrangement links TRBV7-9 to TRBJ2-7; the D is unclear. With 2 bases removed from V and 3 bases from J, the gap between germline ends came to 5 bases. CDR3 size: 12 residues. Germline CDR1 and CDR2: SEHNR and FQNEAQ (reference sequence).

The table lists this clonotype with many counts. CDR3 in DNA: TGTGCCAGCAGCCAAGCCGGGAGCTCCTACAATGAGCAGTTCTTC. This encodes CASSQAGSSYNEQFF. V is TRBV14 and J is TRBJ2-1; possibly TRBD2 for D (6 bases). Germline loops: CDR1 SGHDN, CDR2 FVKESK. V was trimmed by 1 base and J by 0 bases, leaving 7 bases between them. The CDR3 is 15 residues long.

The rearrangement uses TRBV18 and TRBJ2-4; D not certain. Germline V gene data show CDR1 as KGHSH and CDR2 as LQKENI. The ends were cut back, 3 bases at V and 0 bases at J, with 9 bases in the middle. The CDR3 runs to 15 residues. For the CDR3, the DNA is TGTGCCAGCTCACCTGACGCCTCAGCCAAAAACATTCAGTACTTC. Its protein product is CASSPDASAKNIQYF.

In its sample, this clonotype was seen many times. The V gene is TRBV5-6, the J gene TRBJ2-2; D possibly matches TRBD1 or TRBD2 (6 bases each). Germline V gene lookup returns CDR1 SGHDT and CDR2 YYEEEE. The CDR3 totals 20 residues. Trimming removed 2 bases at V and 6 bases at J, with 29 bases between. The CDR3, as DNA: TGTGCCAGCAGCTTCCCACAGGGAGGTCAGTTCGCAGTATGGGCCGGGGAGCTGTTTTTT. This encodes CASSFPQGGQFAVWAGELFF.

V is TRBV7-6 and J is TRBJ2-2; TRBD2 agrees at 7 bases. The CDR3 sequence is 15 residues long. Losses at the gene ends were 6 bases for V and 0 bases for J; bases not matched to a gene: 4. CDR1 SGHVS and CDR2 FNYEAQ come from the germline V gene. CDR3: CASSRDYTNTGELFF. The DNA for the CDR3 is TGTGCCAGCAGTCGGGACTACACGAACACCGGGGAGCTGTTTTTT.

This clonotype showed up many times. CDR3 DNA sequence: TGCAGCGCCTTGTCACGACAGGCTGGAGAGCAGTACTTC. It translates to CSALSRQAGEQYF. The rearrangement links TRBV29-1 to TRBJ2-7; possible D gene TRBD1, 6 bases. From germline, CDR1 is SQVTM and CDR2 ANQGSEA. The CDR3 has 13 residues. Trimming removed 7 bases from V and 7 bases from J, with 20 bases in between.

This clonotype was detected many times. V usage is TRBV12-3 or TRBV12-4 and J usage is TRBJ2-3; a possible D gene is TRBD2 (6 bases). The CDR3 loop spans 13 amino acids. Trimming shortened V by 6 bases and J by 0 bases, and 7 bases separated the two germline ends. This chain's CDR3 is CASRRGSTDTQYF. DNA for the CDR3: TGTGCCAGCAGGCGGGGTAGCACAGATACGCAGTATTTT.

This clonotype was picked up many times. This chain joins TRBV10-1 and TRBJ1-1; no clear D. V lost 4 bases and J 5 bases, leaving 14 bases between the germline ends. There are 14 residues in the CDR3. Germline CDR1 WNHNN, CDR2 SYGVQD (reference sequence). The CDR3 nucleotides are TGCGCCAGCAGTGTAGACATCGGGTTTACTGAAGCTTTCTTT. Its protein is CASSVDIGFTEAFF.

This clonotype was found a few times. This sequence joins TRBV14 and TRBJ2-3, with D perhaps given as TRBD1 or TRBD2 (5 bases each). Trimming took off 5 bases at V and 7 bases at J, with 19 bases between the two ends. CDR1 and CDR2 from the germline V gene are SGHDN and FVKESK. The CDR3 is 15 residues long. CDR3 sequence reads: CASSKGPLGRHTQYF. The CDR3 DNA reads TGTGCCAGCAGCAAGGGACCCCTTGGTAGGCATACGCAGTATTTT.

This clonotype was observed many times. The rearrangement uses TRBV10-2 and TRBJ2-2, with D perhaps being TRBD1 or TRBD2 (5 bases each). The CDR3 has 18 residues. CDR1 WSHSY and CDR2 SAAADI come from the germline V gene. Trimming left V 6 bases short and J 1 base short, with 21 bases between. The CDR3 loop reads CASRESPGRLLNTGELFF. CDR3 coding DNA: TGCGCCAGCAGGGAATCCCCGGGACGGCTACTGAACACCGGGGAGCTGTTTTTT.

This clonotype was counted ten times or more. This chain uses TRBV27 with TRBJ2-7; 9 bases match TRBD1. Per the germline V gene, CDR1 is MNHEY and CDR2 is SMNVEV (reference sequence). With 8 bases clipped from V and 2 bases from J, the junction kept 13 bases outside the gene matches. The CDR3 is 16 residues long. CDR3 region: CASAFSKGQGPYEQYF. DNA of the CDR3: TGTGCCAGCGCGTTCTCAAAGGGACAGGGCCCCTACGAGCAGTACTTC.

This clonotype appeared many times. The chain recombines TRBV6-6 with TRBJ1-3, with TRBD1 matching over 9 bases. The CDR3 extends over 15 amino acids. The germline V gene has CDR1 MNHNY and CDR2 SVGAGI (reference sequence). The J segment lost 0 bases and the V segment lost 5 bases, leaving 2 bases of the junction unmatched. CDR3 sequence reads: CASSPGQGSGNTIYF. The CDR3 DNA reads as TGTGCCAGCAGTCCGGGACAGGGCTCTGGAAACACCATATATTTT.

This clonotype occurred many times. The chain carries TRBV11-1 and TRBJ2-2, with D possibly matching TRBD1 (5 bases). CDR1 and CDR2 (germline): SGHAT, FQDESV (reference sequence). Trimming removed 1 base from V and 12 bases from J, with 9 bases in between. CDR3 length: 12 residues. In nucleotides, the CDR3 is TGTGCCAGCAGCTTAGAGGCAGGGAAGCTGTTTTTT. It specifies CASSLEAGKLFF.

The CDR3 spells CASSLEGAAGTTQYF. The CDR3 DNA is TGTGCCAGCAGCTTAGAAGGGGCGGCTGGGACGACCCAGTACTTC. V is TRBV7-2 and J is TRBJ2-5; possibly TRBD1 or TRBD2 for D (5 bases each). The CDR3 sequence is 15 residues long. V was shortened by 1 base and J by 7 bases, with 16 bases between the two germline ends. CDR1 and CDR2 from the germline V gene are SGHTA and FQGNSA.

This clonotype was counted ten times or more. The chain combines TRBV19 with TRBJ2-1; no definite D call. V was cut by 8 bases and J by 6 bases, with 17 bases left in between. The CDR3 is 14 residues long. Germline V CDR1 and CDR2: LNHDA, SQIVND (reference sequence). As DNA, the CDR3 is TGTGCCAGTGCACACGGCAGGCCGGGCAATGAGCAGTTCTTC. Amino acids: CASAHGRPGNEQFF.

This clonotype was seen repeatedly, ten times or more. The CDR3 region is CSARDVHEQYF. CDR3 DNA: TGCAGTGCTAGAGATGTGCACGAGCAGTACTTC. This chain uses TRBV20-1 with TRBJ2-7; D unresolved. The germline V and J ends were trimmed by 0 bases and 5 bases, with 5 bases remaining between them. There are 11 residues in the CDR3. CDR1 DFQATT and CDR2 SNEGSKA come from the germline V gene (reference sequence).

This clonotype has a count of ten or more. V and J are TRBV5-1 and TRBJ2-1; D gene unclear. Germline loops: CDR1 SGHRS, CDR2 YFSETQ. The V end was cut by 0 bases, the J end by 7 bases, with 8 bases between. This CDR3 is 13 amino acids long. The CDR3 DNA sequence: TGCGCCAGCAGCTTGGCGCCGATTAATGAGCAGTTCTTC. Translated: CASSLAPINEQFF.

This clonotype was seen many times. The J gene is TRBJ2-1, the V gene TRBV7-2; D uncertain. The CDR3 contains 11 residues. The V end was cut by 7 bases, the J end by 4 bases, with 5 bases between. The V gene's germline CDR1 is SGHTA and CDR2 FQGNSA. The CDR3: CASTEYNEQFF. The DNA for the CDR3 is TGTGCCAGCACCGAATACAATGAGCAGTTCTTC.

This clonotype came up many times. The chain combines TRBV5-1 with TRBJ2-5; D possibly uses TRBD1 or TRBD2 (5 bases each). Trimming shortened V by 4 bases and J by 3 bases, and 13 bases separated the two germline ends. The CDR3 runs 14 residues. CDR1 is SGHRS, CDR2 YFSETQ, per germline. CDR3 nucleotide sequence: TGCGCCAGCAGCCCAGGGACGGGAAAAGAGACCCAGTACTTC. This translates into CASSPGTGKETQYF.

This clonotype was found many times. J is TRBJ2-7 and V is TRBV24-1, with D hard to call. The CDR3 loop spans 11 amino acids. CDR1 KGHDR and CDR2 SFDVKD come from the germline V gene. The V gene lost 1 base and the J gene lost 3 bases, with 0 bases spanning the gap. The CDR3 DNA reads TGTGCCACCAGTGATTTCTACGAGCAGTACTTC. It specifies CATSDFYEQYF.

CDR3 nucleotides: TGTGCCATCAGTGAGTCGCGGGGAAGCACTGAAGCTTTCTTT. Amino acid sequence: CAISESRGSTEAFF. The J gene is TRBJ1-1, the V gene TRBV10-3; D unclear. Germline V gene lookup returns CDR1 ENHRY and CDR2 SYGVKD. CDR3 length equals 14 residues. The ends were cut back, 0 bases at V and 4 bases at J, with 9 bases in the middle.

This clonotype was seen only a few times. The chain joins TRBV10-3 to TRBJ1-5, with a tentative D call TRBD1 (6 bases). The germline V gene has CDR1 ENHRY and CDR2 SYGVKD. The V end lost 9 bases, the J end lost 3 bases, and 9 bases lay between the germline ends. CDR3 length: 12 amino acids. Written as DNA, the CDR3 is TGTGCCATAAGACAGGACAATCAGCCCCAGCATTTT. Amino acids: CAIRQDNQPQHF.

This clonotype was counted many times. The V call is TRBV5-1, the J call TRBJ1-2; possible D gene TRBD1, 6 bases. Germline V gives CDR1 SGHRS, CDR2 YFSETQ. This CDR3 contains 16 residues. V was pared by 0 bases and J by 0 bases, with 12 bases between. In DNA form, the CDR3 reads TGCGCCAGCAGCTTGGTTCAGGGGATAGCTAACTATGGCTACACCTTC. Protein sequence: CASSLVQGIANYGYTF.

This clonotype was observed a handful of times. The rearrangement joins TRBV7-9 to TRBJ2-1; tentative D call: TRBD1 (6 bases). The CDR3 runs 21 residues. The germline gives CDR1 SEHNR, CDR2 FQNEAQ (reference sequence). V dropped 1 base and J dropped 4 bases, with 29 bases sitting between them. CDR3 nucleotide sequence: TGTGCCAGCAGCTTAGAGAGAGGGACACCCTCGGTGCTAGCAGTATACAATGAGCAGTTCTTC. Translating it yields CASSLERGTPSVLAVYNEQFF.

This clonotype was found many times. The gene calls are TRBV7-8 and TRBJ1-2; 8 positions match TRBD1. This CDR3 region has 17 residues. V lost 2 bases to trimming and J lost 5 bases; unmatched junction nucleotides: 13. Germline CDR1 SGHVS, CDR2 FQNEAQ. CDR3 coding DNA: TGTGCCAGCAGCTTAAGGTCGCAGGGGGCGCGATTTTATGGCTACACCTTC. This encodes CASSLRSQGARFYGYTF.

There are many counts of this clonotype. The CDR3 reads CASSVAGANYGYTF. Here the CDR3 DNA reads TGTGCCAGCAGCGTAGCGGGGGCTAACTATGGCTACACCTTC. V gene TRBV9 combines with J gene TRBJ1-2; the D gene is possibly TRBD1 (5 bases). The V gene lost 0 bases and the J gene lost 0 bases, with 6 bases spanning the gap. The CDR3 extends over 14 amino acids. CDR1 SGDLS and CDR2 YYNGEE come from the germline V gene.

This clonotype was observed many times. The CDR3 reads CSVEDRREQGRNYGYTF. In nucleotides, the CDR3 is TGCAGCGTTGAAGATCGGCGGGAACAGGGGAGGAACTATGGCTACACCTTC. This chain joins TRBV29-1 and TRBJ1-2, with 7 nucleotides matching TRBD1. The J segment lost 2 bases and the V segment lost 0 bases, leaving 12 bases of the junction unmatched. This CDR3 contains 17 residues. CDR1 is SQVTM, CDR2 ANQGSEA, per germline. The entire variable domain, with the rest obtained from reference TRBV29-1 and TRBJ1-2, is as follows: SAVISQKPSRDICQRGTSLTIQCQVDSQVTMMFWYRQQPGQSLTLIATANQGSEATYESGFVIDKFPISRPNLTFSTLTVSNMSPEDSSIYLCSVEDRREQGRNYGYTFGSGTRLTVV.

This clonotype was seen many times. The DNA of the CDR3 is TGCAGCGTCAGACAGGGGCCACCCTCCTACGAGCAGTACTTC. It is translated as CSVRQGPPSYEQYF. The chain recombines TRBV29-1 with TRBJ2-7, with 8 bases aligning to TRBD1. V lost 6 bases to trimming and J lost 0 bases; unmatched junction nucleotides: 7. The CDR3 length is 14 residues. Germline V gene sequence: CDR1 SQVTM, CDR2 ANQGSEA.

By share, this clonotype ranks as medium-sized. This CDR3 is CASSLSGMNTEAFF. The CDR3 nucleotides read TGTGCCAGCAGCCTCTCGGGCATGAACACTGAAGCTTTCTTT. This chain links TRBV7-8 with TRBJ1-1; D remains ambiguous. The CDR3 loop spans 14 amino acids. The V end lost 5 bases, the J end lost 0 bases, and 10 bases lay between the germline ends. Germline V lookup: CDR1 SGHVS, CDR2 FQNEAQ.